This T cell receptor beta chain was sequenced during a study of blood T cell repertoires in COVID-19. Study information: Acute and convalescent COVID-19 samples came from the United States, Italy and Spain. Sample material is recorded as cDNA or gDNA derived from T cells, B-cell-depleted T cells, or PBMCs.

This CDR3 is 12 amino acids long. The ends were cut back, 2 bases at V and 7 bases at J, with 8 bases in the middle. Per germline, CDR1 SEHNR and CDR2 FQNEAQ (reference sequence). As originally analysed: The authors estimated nucleated cell counts from reference gene primer amplification. Profiling relied on immunoSEQ multiplex PCR, and the TCRdb table lists in-frame clones only, not all of them. That table gives V, J and clone size, and the DNA gave D and trimming. The sample carries about 220,000 clones, around 82% recorded once. Specimen: peripheral blood. This TCR came from a woman aged 25 to 45 who had recovered from COVID-19. The rearrangement links TRBV7-9 to TRBJ1-1; D is undetermined. CDR3 bases: TGTGCCAGCAGCTTATTTGAGAGTGAAGCTTTCTTT. Protein: CASSLFESEAFF.